These 6 T cell receptor beta chains originate from one sample sequenced in a study of CD8 T cells in ankylosing spondylitis. MiXCR, applied by TCRdb to the 5' RACE reads, yields one record per CDR3 protein. Found here are 190,000 or so distinct CDR3 sequences, roughly 13% of them singletons; the top ten hold 16%. Source material: blood, either unsorted or a sorted T cell fraction (not recorded which). The origin of the receptors is a male donor with ankylosing spondylitis or in good health (not recorded which).

Only a few counts were recorded for this clonotype. This chain uses TRBV5-1 with TRBJ2-1, with 9 bases that match TRBD2. This CDR3 has 15 amino acids. Germline-derived CDR1 and CDR2 are SGHRS and YFSETQ. V was pared by 0 bases and J by 7 bases, with 5 bases of the junction left unmatched. CDR3 in amino acids: CASSLARAGGNEQFF. The CDR3 DNA is TGCGCCAGCAGCTTGGCTCGAGCGGGAGGAAATGAGCAGTTCTTC.

V is TRBV29-1 and J is TRBJ2-7; perhaps TRBD1 as D (6 bases). The CDR3 contains 12 residues. Germline V gene data show CDR1 as SQVTM and CDR2 as ANQGSEA. V was trimmed by 4 bases and J by 5 bases, leaving 12 bases between them. The CDR3 loop reads CSVVLQGNEQYF. CDR3 DNA sequence: TGCAGCGTTGTGTTACAGGGTAACGAGCAGTACTTC.

This clonotype was found a few times. The V gene is TRBV7-9, the J gene TRBJ1-1; 9 bases line up with TRBD1. Per the germline V gene, CDR1 is SEHNR and CDR2 is FQNEAQ (reference sequence). Germline trimming cut 3 bases from V and 5 bases from J; bases unmatched to any gene: 10. The CDR3 runs to 16 residues. The CDR3 nucleotides are TGTGCCAGCAGCTTCCCGGGGGGAGGGACAGGGACTGAAGCTTTCTTT. Translated, it gives CASSFPGGGTGTEAFF. The full variable domain, with the rest looked up from reference TRBV7-9 and TRBJ1-1, is DTGVSQNPRHKITKRGQNVTFRCDPISEHNRLYWYRQTLGQGPEFLTYFQNEAQLEKSRLLSDRFSAERPKGSFSTLEIQRTEQGDSAMYLCASSFPGGGTGTEAFFGQGTRLTVV.

This clonotype was picked up a small number of times. The genes are TRBV6-1 and TRBJ2-1; 10 nucleotides agree with TRBD1. Germline V gene data show CDR1 as MNHNS and CDR2 as SASEGT. The CDR3 is 14 amino acids. With V trimmed by 5 bases and J by 4 bases, 2 bases remained unmatched. CDR3 sequence (DNA): TGTGCCAGCAGTAGGACAGGGGGGTACAATGAGCAGTTCTTC. Translation: CASSRTGGYNEQFF.

This clonotype was recorded a few times. This sequence joins TRBV7-8 and TRBJ2-3; 7 bases align to TRBD2. Trimming cost V 0 bases and J 4 bases; bases outside gene matches: 4. Per germline, CDR1 SGHVS and CDR2 FQNEAQ. The CDR3 extends over 15 amino acids. The CDR3 spells CASSLAGGGSDTQYF. The CDR3 DNA sequence: TGTGCCAGCAGCTTAGCGGGGGGAGGGTCAGATACGCAGTATTTT.

This clonotype was recorded a few times. The chain joins TRBV29-1 to TRBJ1-2; the D gene is possibly TRBD1 (6 bases). The CDR3 extends over 12 amino acids. V lost 7 bases, J lost 0 bases, and 9 bases lay in between. CDR1 is SQVTM and CDR2 is ANQGSEA in the germline V gene. The CDR3 DNA is TGCAGCGCCGGACAGACTAACTATGGCTACACCTTC. Amino acids: CSAGQTNYGYTF. Drawing the rest from reference TRBV29-1 and TRBJ1-2, the complete variable domain is SAVISQKPSRDICQRGTSLTIQCQVDSQVTMMFWYRQQPGQSLTLIATANQGSEATYESGFVIDKFPISRPNLTFSTLTVSNMSPEDSSIYLCSAGQTNYGYTFGSGTRLTVV.